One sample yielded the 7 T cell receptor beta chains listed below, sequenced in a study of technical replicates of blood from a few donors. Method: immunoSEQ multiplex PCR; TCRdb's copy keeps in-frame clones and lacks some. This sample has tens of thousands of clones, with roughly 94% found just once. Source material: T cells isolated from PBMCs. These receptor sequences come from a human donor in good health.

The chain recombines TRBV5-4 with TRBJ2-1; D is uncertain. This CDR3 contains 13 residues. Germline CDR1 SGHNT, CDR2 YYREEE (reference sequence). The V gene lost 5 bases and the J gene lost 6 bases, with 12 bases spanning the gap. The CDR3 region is CASRSTMGNEQFF. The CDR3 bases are TGTGCCAGCAGGTCAACTATGGGCAATGAGCAGTTCTTC.

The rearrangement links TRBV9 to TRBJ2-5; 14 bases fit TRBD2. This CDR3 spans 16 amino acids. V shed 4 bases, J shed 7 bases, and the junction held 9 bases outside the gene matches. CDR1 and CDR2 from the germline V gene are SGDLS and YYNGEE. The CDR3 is CASSFGTSGRSGTQYF. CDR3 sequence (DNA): TGTGCCAGCAGCTTCGGGACTAGCGGGAGATCGGGGACCCAGTACTTC.

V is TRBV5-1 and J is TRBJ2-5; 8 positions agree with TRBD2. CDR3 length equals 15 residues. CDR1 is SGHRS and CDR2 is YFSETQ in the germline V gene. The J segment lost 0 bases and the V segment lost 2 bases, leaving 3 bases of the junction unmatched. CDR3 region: CASSFLSGDQETQYF. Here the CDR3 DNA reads TGCGCCAGCAGCTTCCTTAGCGGGGACCAAGAGACCCAGTACTTC.

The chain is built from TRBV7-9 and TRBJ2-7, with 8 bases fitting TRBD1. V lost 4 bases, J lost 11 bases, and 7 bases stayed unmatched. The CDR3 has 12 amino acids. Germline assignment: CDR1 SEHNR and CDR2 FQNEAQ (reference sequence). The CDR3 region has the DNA TGTGCCAGCAGCTACGCCTCAGGGGGCAAGTACTTC. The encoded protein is CASSYASGGKYF.

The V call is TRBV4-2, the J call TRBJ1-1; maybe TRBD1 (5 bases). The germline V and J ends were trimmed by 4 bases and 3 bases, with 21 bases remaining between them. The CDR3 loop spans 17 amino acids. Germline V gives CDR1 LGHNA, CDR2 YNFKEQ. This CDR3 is CASSPTAFDRIDTEAFF. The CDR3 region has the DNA TGTGCCAGCAGCCCGACCGCCTTTGACAGAATCGACACTGAAGCTTTCTTT.

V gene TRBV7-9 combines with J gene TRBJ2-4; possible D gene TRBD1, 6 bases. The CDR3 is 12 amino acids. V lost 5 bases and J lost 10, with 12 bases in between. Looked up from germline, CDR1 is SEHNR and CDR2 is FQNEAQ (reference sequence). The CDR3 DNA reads TGTGCCAGCAGCCACGCTACAGGGATTCAGTACTTC. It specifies CASSHATGIQYF.

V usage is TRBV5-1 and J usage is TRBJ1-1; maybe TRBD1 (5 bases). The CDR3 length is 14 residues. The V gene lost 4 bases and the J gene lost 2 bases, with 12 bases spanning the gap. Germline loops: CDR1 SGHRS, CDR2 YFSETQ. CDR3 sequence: CASSLHDRNTEAFF. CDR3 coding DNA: TGCGCCAGCAGCCTCCACGACAGAAACACTGAAGCTTTCTTT.